These 2 T cell receptor beta chains came from one sample sequenced in a study of CD8+ T cells in alopecia areata. Treatment specified: oral pan-JAK inhibitor, 5-10 mg twice daily. Extraction and reverse transcription of RNA yielded cDNA as the sequencing template. Repertoires were generated with immunoSEQ multiplex PCR, while TCRdb's copy carries only in-frame clones and drops some. Among 35,000 to 45,000 clones listed, more than 90% were seen once. The sample here was CD8+ T cells sorted from blood, taken at week 24, from a patient treated with tofacitinib. The receptors were gathered from a human donor with alopecia areata.

The rearrangement links TRBV7-3 to TRBJ1-5; D is unresolved. Trimming took off 1 base at V and 4 bases at J, with 5 bases between the two ends. This CDR3 spans 13 amino acids. Germline V gives CDR1 SGHTA, CDR2 FQGTGA. CDR3 nucleotide sequence: TGTGCCAGCAGCTTAAGCGAAAATCAGCCCCAGCATTTT. Protein sequence: CASSLSENQPQHF.

This chain uses TRBV7-2 with TRBJ2-7; D ambiguous. Germline assignment: CDR1 SGHTA and CDR2 FQGNSA. CDR3 length: 12 amino acids. V shed 5 bases and J shed 2 bases, with 7 bases lying between them. CDR3 nucleotide sequence: TGTGCCAGCAGCCCGACCCCCTACGAGCAGTACTTC. Translated, it gives CASSPTPYEQYF.